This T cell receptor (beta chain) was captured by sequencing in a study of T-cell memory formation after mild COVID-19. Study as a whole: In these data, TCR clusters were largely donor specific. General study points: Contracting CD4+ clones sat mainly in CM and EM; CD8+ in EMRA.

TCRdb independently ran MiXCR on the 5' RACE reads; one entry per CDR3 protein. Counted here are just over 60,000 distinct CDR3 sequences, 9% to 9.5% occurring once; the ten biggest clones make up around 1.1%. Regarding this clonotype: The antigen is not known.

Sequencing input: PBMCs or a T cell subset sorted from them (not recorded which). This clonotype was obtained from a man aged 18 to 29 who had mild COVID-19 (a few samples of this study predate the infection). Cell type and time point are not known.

The CDR3 coding sequence is TGTGCCAGCGCCCATGGAGGGGCTAACACAGATACGCAGTATTTT. Protein sequence: CASAHGGANTDTQYF. The J gene is TRBJ2-3, the V gene TRBV5-4, with D possibly TRBD2 on 6 matching bases. CDR3 length: 15 residues. Trimming removed 7 bases from V and 2 bases from J, with 17 bases in between. Germline assignment: CDR1 SGHNT and CDR2 YYREEE (reference sequence). Supplemented by reference TRBV5-4 and TRBJ2-3, the full variable domain reads ETGVTQSPTHLIKTRGQQVTLRCSSQSGHNTVSWYQQALGQGPQFIFQYYREEENGRGNFPPRFSGLQFPNYSSELNVNALELDDSALYLCASAHGGANTDTQYFGPGTRLTVL.